Each of the 22 T cell receptor beta chains below was sequenced from the same sample in a study of glioma-infiltrating T cells. Amplification of TCR alpha and beta CDR3 regions from RNA used iRepertoire nested multiplex PCR. TCRdb ran MiXCR on the multiplex PCR reads and lists one entry per CDR3 protein. The profile covers over 120,000 distinct CDR3 sequences, with about 39% appearing a single time and around 18% taken by the ten largest. The specimen was glioma tissue, nonneoplastic brain tissue, or PBMCs (not recorded which). The receptor source for this set is a human donor with low-grade glioma or glioblastoma, undergoing nonglioma brain surgery, or in good health (not recorded which).

The chain links TRBV15 to TRBJ2-5, with 9 bases lining up with TRBD2. The CDR3 length is 13 residues. The germline CDR1 and CDR2 sequences are LNHNV and YYDKDF (reference sequence). J gave up 4 bases and V 6 bases, and 3 bases lay outside the gene matches. Here the CDR3 DNA reads TGTGCCACCAGGAAACTAGCGGGAGAGACCCAGTACTTC. This codes for CATRKLAGETQYF.

This clonotype has just a few counts. One junction end does not reproduce the germline sequence, and a read error may be involved. The CDR3 spells CASSPRGDTTEAFF. CDR3 DNA: TGTGCCAGTTCACCAAGGGGGGATACCACTGAAGCTTTCTTT. The rearrangement links TRBV18 to TRBJ1-1; a weak D match, TRBD1 (6 bases). The length of the CDR3 is 14 residues. Germline-derived CDR1 and CDR2 are KGHSH and LQKENI.

This clonotype was counted between two and nine times. This sequence joins TRBV20-1 and TRBJ2-1; 11 bases fit TRBD2. This CDR3 is 16 amino acids long. Losses at the gene ends were 3 bases for V and 6 bases for J; bases not matched to a gene: 10. Germline CDR1 reads DFQATT; CDR2 reads SNEGSKA (reference sequence). CDR3 sequence: CSASRGTSGGINEQFF. The CDR3 nucleotides are TGCAGTGCTAGTAGGGGAACTAGCGGGGGAATCAATGAGCAGTTCTTC.

The CDR3 sequence: CASSLVRTDTQYF. The CDR3 DNA sequence: TGTGCCAGCAGTCTGGTACGCACAGATACGCAGTATTTT. The chain carries TRBV28 and TRBJ2-3; D not certain. This CDR3 has 13 amino acids. Germline V gene sequence: CDR1 MDHEN, CDR2 SYDVKM. V gave up 5 bases and J gave up 1 base, with 7 bases separating them.

The chain combines TRBV30 with TRBJ2-3; perhaps TRBD2 as D (5 bases). The CDR3 consists of 14 residues. CDR1 and CDR2 (germline): GTSNPN, SVGIG (reference sequence). Trimming stripped 2 bases from V and 0 bases from J, with 9 bases between. CDR3 nucleotide sequence: TGTGCCTGGAGTCAGGACTTTAGCACAGATACGCAGTATTTT. Translation: CAWSQDFSTDTQYF.

This chain connects TRBV20-1 to TRBJ2-3; 11 bases match TRBD2. V lost 6 bases and J lost 4; bases outside the gene matches: 9. The CDR3 has 15 residues. The germline V gene has CDR1 DFQATT and CDR2 SNEGSKA (reference sequence). CDR3 DNA: TGCAGTGCCGACTCCCGGACTAGCGGGTCAGATACGCAGTATTTT. Encoded protein: CSADSRTSGSDTQYF.

This chain uses TRBV12-3 or TRBV12-4 with TRBJ2-5; 11 bases match TRBD2. CDR3 length equals 14 residues. V was pared by 10 bases and J by 1 base, with 5 bases of the junction left unmatched. CDR3: CAISSGGTQETQYF. CDR3 in DNA: TGTGCCATCTCTAGCGGGGGGACCCAAGAGACCCAGTACTTC.

The genes are TRBV20-1 and TRBJ1-2; 8 nucleotides match TRBD1. Trimming cost V 5 bases and J 6 bases; bases outside gene matches: 5. Germline loops: CDR1 DFQATT, CDR2 SNEGSKA (reference sequence). The CDR3 is 12 residues long. CDR3 residues: CSAPGQGHGYTF. DNA for the CDR3: TGCAGTGCTCCCGGACAGGGTCATGGCTACACCTTC.

This clonotype was counted between two and nine times. V gene TRBV6-1 combines with J gene TRBJ2-1; 7 bases fit TRBD1. Germline CDR1 and CDR2: MNHNS and SASEGT. J lost 4 bases, V lost 4 bases, and 10 bases had no gene match. This CDR3 has 16 amino acids. The CDR3 sequence is CASSVPGQTGYNEQFF. The DNA of the CDR3 is TGTGCCAGCAGTGTCCCGGGACAGACCGGTTACAATGAGCAGTTCTTC.

The chain combines TRBV5-1 with TRBJ1-1; D gene ambiguous. CDR3 length: 16 amino acids. V was cut by 0 bases and J by 1 base, with 13 bases left in between. Germline CDR1 and CDR2: SGHRS and YFSETQ. The CDR3 sequence: CASSLDTGLRNTEAFF. Written as DNA, the CDR3 is TGCGCCAGCAGCTTGGATACGGGTTTACGGAACACTGAAGCTTTCTTT.

This clonotype was observed a handful of times. The V call is TRBV6-6, the J call TRBJ2-7; 7 bases fit TRBD1. This CDR3 has 15 amino acids. The trim removed 0 bases at V and 4 bases at J, leaving 6 bases unmatched. Per the germline V gene, CDR1 is MNHNY and CDR2 is SVGAGI (reference sequence). In DNA form, the CDR3 reads TGTGCCAGCAGTTACTCTCGGGACAGCAGATACGAGCAGTACTTC. Residues: CASSYSRDSRYEQYF.

This clonotype was seen just once. The rearrangement links TRBV10-3 to TRBJ1-1; D is ambiguous. CDR3 length: 15 residues. V was clipped by 3 bases and J by 2 bases, with 13 bases between them. Germline V CDR1 and CDR2: ENHRY, SYGVKD. The chain's CDR3 is CAISDITEGNTEAFF. CDR3 nucleotide sequence: TGTGCCATCAGTGATATCACCGAAGGAAACACTGAAGCTTTCTTT.

This chain joins TRBV27 and TRBJ2-3, with D perhaps matching TRBD2 (5 bases). The CDR3 spans 16 residues. V lost 6 bases and J 3 bases, leaving 19 bases between the germline ends. CDR1 MNHEY and CDR2 SMNVEV come from the germline V gene (reference sequence). The CDR3 spells CASSAEGEVGTDTQYF. As DNA, the CDR3 is TGTGCCAGCAGCGCCGAGGGAGAGGTCGGGACAGATACGCAGTATTTT.

In its sample, this clonotype was seen a few times. V gene TRBV6-1 combines with J gene TRBJ2-1, with 7 bases matching TRBD2. Germline CDR1 is MNHNS and CDR2 is SASEGT. With V trimmed by 7 bases and J by 7 bases, 7 bases remained unmatched. This CDR3 has 13 amino acids. The CDR3 loop reads CASTTPGGNEQFF. DNA of the CDR3: TGTGCCAGCACCACCCCCGGGGGGAATGAGCAGTTCTTC.

This chain connects TRBV7-8 to TRBJ2-7; TRBD2 agrees at 11 bases. The CDR3 extends over 15 amino acids. The V segment lost 2 bases and the J segment 3 bases; nucleotides outside the gene matches: 3. CDR1 and CDR2 from the germline V gene are SGHVS and FQNEAQ. The DNA for the CDR3 is TGTGCCAGCAGCTTACGACTAGCGGGAAGCTACGAGCAGTACTTC. This gives the protein CASSLRLAGSYEQYF.

The V gene is TRBV6-5, the J gene TRBJ1-2; no definite D call. Germline values: CDR1 MNHEY, CDR2 SVGAGI. The CDR3 is 17 residues long. Trimming cost V 0 bases and J 0 bases, with 14 bases left between them. The CDR3 bases are TGTGCCAGCAGTTACTCAAACCAGGAGCAATCTAACTATGGCTACACCTTC. Encoded protein: CASSYSNQEQSNYGYTF.

This chain links TRBV20-1 with TRBJ1-4, with D maybe TRBD1 (6 bases). Germline V CDR1 and CDR2: DFQATT, SNEGSKA (reference sequence). V was pared by 0 bases and J by 8 bases, with 16 bases between. This CDR3 has 15 amino acids. DNA of the CDR3: TGCAGTGCTAGAGAAACAGGGACGGGGAAGGAAAAACTGTTTTTT. Encoded protein: CSARETGTGKEKLFF.

This clonotype was observed a handful of times. The chain has TRBV7-2 and TRBJ2-3, with D unresolved. The CDR3 consists of 16 residues. The V and J ends lost 1 base and 4 bases respectively, with 15 bases between them. Germline V lookup: CDR1 SGHTA, CDR2 FQGNSA. The CDR3 bases are TGTGCCAGCAGCTTAGGAGGAACTGGTCGGGCAGATACGCAGTATTTT. Translating gives CASSLGGTGRADTQYF.

This clonotype was seen more than once but under ten times. The chain is built from TRBV20-1 and TRBJ1-2; D uncertain. From germline, CDR1 is DFQATT and CDR2 SNEGSKA (reference sequence). This CDR3 has 15 amino acids. Trimming cost V 6 bases and J 4 bases, with 21 bases left between them. CDR3 region: CSAPDDPTRTYGYTF. CDR3 DNA: TGCAGTGCCCCCGATGACCCAACAAGGACCTATGGCTACACCTTC.

This clonotype was recorded only once. The rearrangement joins TRBV4-3 to TRBJ2-7; possibly TRBD2 for D (6 bases). The CDR3 length is 15 residues. Germline V lookup: CDR1 LGHNA, CDR2 YSLEER. Trimming shortened V by 4 bases and J by 6 bases, and 19 bases separated the two germline ends. The CDR3 DNA is TGCGCCAGCAGCCGGGATAGCGGTATTTTGGGCGAGCAGTACTTC. It codes for CASSRDSGILGEQYF.

This clonotype was counted between two and nine times. The rearrangement joins TRBV10-3 to TRBJ2-3; D call uncertain. Germline CDR1 reads ENHRY; CDR2 reads SYGVKD. This CDR3 has 11 amino acids. V lost 3 bases to trimming and J lost 6 bases, with 4 bases between them. CDR3 DNA: TGTGCCATCAGTGACCAGGATACGCAGTATTTT. It encodes CAISDQDTQYF.

J is TRBJ1-2 and V is TRBV12-3 or TRBV12-4; D might be TRBD1 (6 bases). Trimming shortened V by 6 bases and J by 0 bases, and 14 bases separated the two germline ends. The CDR3 totals 15 residues. The CDR3 sequence is CASSEQGLSNYGYTF. The CDR3 nucleotides are TGTGCCAGCAGCGAACAGGGCTTATCTAACTATGGCTACACCTTC.